Below are 12 T cell receptor beta chains sequenced from a single sample in a study of T cells in Graves' hyperthyroidism and ophthalmopathy. TCR beta CDR3 regions were amplified from RNA transcripts. The HTBI primer set was used in a first-round RT-PCR of the TCR CDR3. Each CDR3 protein is one row after TCRdb ran MiXCR on the multiplex PCR reads. The profile shows approximately 600,000 distinct CDR3 sequences, less than 25% of them singletons. Sequencing was performed on blood. The receptors were gathered from a man aged 30 to 39 with Graves' ophthalmopathy.

The chain combines TRBV19 with TRBJ2-7; D not resolved. This CDR3 has 14 residues. V was trimmed by 3 bases and J by 3 bases, leaving 12 bases between them. Germline CDR1 is LNHDA and CDR2 is SQIVND (reference sequence). CDR3 sequence (DNA): TGTGCCAGTAGTATCCGAACCTTTGGCTACGAGCAGTACTTC. Protein: CASSIRTFGYEQYF.

The genes are TRBV6-5 and TRBJ1-2, with D unclear. Germline lookup yields CDR1 MNHEY and CDR2 SVGAGI. V lost 2 bases and J lost 3, with 7 bases in between. The CDR3 loop spans 13 amino acids. CDR3 amino acids: CASSYMADYGYTF. As DNA, the CDR3 is TGTGCCAGCAGTTACATGGCAGACTATGGCTACACCTTC.

This clonotype showed up many times. V and J are TRBV27 and TRBJ1-1, with D uncertain. The CDR3 contains 14 residues. Germline values: CDR1 MNHEY, CDR2 SMNVEV (reference sequence). The V and J ends lost 6 bases and 0 bases respectively, with 11 bases between them. For the CDR3, the DNA is TGTGCCAGCAGACCCCCCAACATGAACACTGAAGCTTTCTTT. Translated, it gives CASRPPNMNTEAFF.

This chain joins TRBV6-5 and TRBJ2-7, with D uncertain. The CDR3 runs to 16 residues. V was shortened by 0 bases and J by 0 bases, with 12 bases between the two germline ends. The germline CDR1 and CDR2 sequences are MNHEY and SVGAGI. CDR3 DNA: TGTGCCAGCAGTTACTCTCTGGCGGCATCCTCCTACGAGCAGTACTTC. This sequence encodes CASSYSLAASSYEQYF.

This clonotype showed up many times. The rearrangement links TRBV6-1 to TRBJ1-1, with 9 nucleotides matching TRBD1. This CDR3 contains 14 residues. Germline values: CDR1 MNHNS, CDR2 SASEGT. The ends lost 5 bases at V and 5 bases at J; junction bases unmatched: 6. The CDR3 region is CASSYYRGHTEAFF. DNA of the CDR3: TGTGCCAGCAGTTACTACAGGGGGCATACTGAAGCTTTCTTT.

A word on this clonotype: Germline is not matched at one junction end, which may reflect a read error. The CDR3 region is CASSLSSLIQETQYF. The DNA of the CDR3 is TGTGCCAGCAGCTTGTCCAGTCTGATCCAAGAGACCCAGTACTTC. The chain couples TRBV5-1 to TRBJ2-5; D not certain. CDR1 SGHRS and CDR2 YFSETQ come from the germline V gene. The CDR3 covers 15 residues. Based on the CDR3 plus reference TRBV5-1 and TRBJ2-5, the full variable domain is KAGVTQTPRYLIKTRGQQVTLSCSPISGHRSVSWYQQTPGQGLQFLFEYFSETQRNKGNFPGRFSGRQFSNSRSEMNVSTLELGDSALYLCASSLSSLIQETQYFGPGTRLLVL.

This clonotype was detected ten times or more. The chain carries TRBV5-5 and TRBJ1-1; no reliable D call. Between the trimmed V and J ends, which lost 4 bases and 1 base, there was a span of 11 bases. The length of the CDR3 is 14 residues. The germline CDR1 and CDR2 sequences are SGHKS and YYEKEE (reference sequence). CDR3 sequence reads: CASSPTVQNTEAFF. The CDR3 coding sequence is TGTGCCAGCAGCCCGACGGTACAGAACACTGAAGCTTTCTTT.

The chain uses TRBV7-2 and TRBJ2-7; 7 bases map to TRBD1. V lost 9 bases, J lost 5 bases, and 10 bases stayed unmatched. Germline V gives CDR1 SGHTA, CDR2 FQGNSA. This CDR3 region has 13 residues. This CDR3 is CASRLTGTDEQYF. The DNA for the CDR3 is TGTGCCAGTCGTTTGACAGGGACGGACGAGCAGTACTTC.

The chain is built from TRBV2 and TRBJ2-6, with D possibly being TRBD1 (6 bases). CDR3 size: 16 residues. Germline assignment: CDR1 SNHLY and CDR2 FYNNEI. The V gene lost 3 bases and the J gene lost 4 bases, with 13 bases spanning the gap. This CDR3 is CASSEDSSAGANVLTF. The CDR3 DNA reads TGTGCCAGCAGTGAGGACAGCTCTGCGGGGGCCAACGTCCTGACTTTC. Complete variable domain (other parts from reference TRBV2 and TRBJ2-6): EPEVTQTPSHQVTQMGQEVILRCVPISNHLYFYWYRQILGQKVEFLVSFYNNEISEKSEIFDDQFSVERPDGSNFTLKIRSTKLEDSAMYFCASSEDSSAGANVLTFGAGSRLTVL.

CDR3 nucleotides: TGTGCCAGCAGTTTAGGGGTTTCACCCCTCCACTTT. Amino acid sequence: CASSLGVSPLHF. The chain combines TRBV27 with TRBJ1-6; D gene ambiguous. The CDR3 sequence is 12 residues long. Trimming stripped 2 bases from V and 9 bases from J, with 5 bases between. Germline CDR1 reads MNHEY; CDR2 reads SMNVEV (reference sequence).

This clonotype was seen repeatedly, ten times or more. The chain recombines TRBV6-1 with TRBJ1-5; D not certain. The CDR3 has 16 residues. V lost 0 bases and J 1 base, leaving 10 bases between the germline ends. Germline CDR1 reads MNHNS; CDR2 reads SASEGT. CDR3 bases: TGTGCCAGCAGTGAAGCGCGGAGTCCAAGCAATCAGCCCCAGCATTTT. Translation gives CASSEARSPSNQPQHF.

Only a few counts were recorded for this clonotype. The rearrangement joins TRBV29-1 to TRBJ1-1; D is unresolved. Deletions cut 3 bases from V and 1 base from J, with 6 bases between. The germline V gene encodes CDR1 SQVTM and CDR2 ANQGSEA. The CDR3 runs 12 residues. CDR3 DNA: TGCAGCGTTGACCGAGGGAACACTGAAGCTTTCTTT. Translated: CSVDRGNTEAFF. The whole variable domain, filled in from reference TRBV29-1 and TRBJ1-1, reads SAVISQKPSRDICQRGTSLTIQCQVDSQVTMMFWYRQQPGQSLTLIATANQGSEATYESGFVIDKFPISRPNLTFSTLTVSNMSPEDSSIYLCSVDRGNTEAFFGQGTRLTVV.